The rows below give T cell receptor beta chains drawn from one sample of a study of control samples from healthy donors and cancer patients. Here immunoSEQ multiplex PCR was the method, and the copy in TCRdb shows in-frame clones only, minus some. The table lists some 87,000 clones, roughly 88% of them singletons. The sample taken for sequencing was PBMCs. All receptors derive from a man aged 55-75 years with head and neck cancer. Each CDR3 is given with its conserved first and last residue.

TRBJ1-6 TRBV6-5 CASSYSSVAGDSPLHF
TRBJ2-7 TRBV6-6 CASSRSQITETYEQYF
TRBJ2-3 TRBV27 CASSSVGKGQADTQYF
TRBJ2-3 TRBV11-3 CASSTGLAGEVDTQYF
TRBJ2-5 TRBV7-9 CASSLGGSPGRETQYF
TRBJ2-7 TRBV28 CASSPGGPYEQYF
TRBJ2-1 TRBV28 CASNRHGEQFF
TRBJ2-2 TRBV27 CASSLINGLNTGELFF
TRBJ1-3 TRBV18 CASSPGPSGNTIYF
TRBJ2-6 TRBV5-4 CASSLVQGDSGANVLTF
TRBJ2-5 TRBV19 CASSVLGQIRQETQYF
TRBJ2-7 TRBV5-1 CASSWTGRVAEQYF
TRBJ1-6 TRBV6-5 CASSYQAHNSPLHF
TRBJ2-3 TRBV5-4 CASSFRLVGTDTQYF
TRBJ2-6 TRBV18 CASSPVGSGANVLTF
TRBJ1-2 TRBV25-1 CASSGPLVANYGYTF
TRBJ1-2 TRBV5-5 CASSSGATGAMSYGYTF
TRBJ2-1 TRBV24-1 CATSDPRDGPYNEQFF
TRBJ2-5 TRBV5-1 CASSLDGLAGQETQYF
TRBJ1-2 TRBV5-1 CASSLIEANYGYTF
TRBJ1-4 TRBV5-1 CASSLQGSLTTNEKLFF
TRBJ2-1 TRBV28 CASALGGLAGVGEQFF
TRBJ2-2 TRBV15 CATSKDLITGELFF
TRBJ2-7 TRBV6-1 CASSEGVRAGLLSEQYF
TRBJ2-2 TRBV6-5 CASGTGINTGELFF
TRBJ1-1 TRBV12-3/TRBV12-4 CASSLTENTEAFF
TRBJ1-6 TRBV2 CASTGAGGPYNSPLHF
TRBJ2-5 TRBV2 CASSPEETQYF
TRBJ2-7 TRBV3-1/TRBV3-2 CASSRENYEQYF